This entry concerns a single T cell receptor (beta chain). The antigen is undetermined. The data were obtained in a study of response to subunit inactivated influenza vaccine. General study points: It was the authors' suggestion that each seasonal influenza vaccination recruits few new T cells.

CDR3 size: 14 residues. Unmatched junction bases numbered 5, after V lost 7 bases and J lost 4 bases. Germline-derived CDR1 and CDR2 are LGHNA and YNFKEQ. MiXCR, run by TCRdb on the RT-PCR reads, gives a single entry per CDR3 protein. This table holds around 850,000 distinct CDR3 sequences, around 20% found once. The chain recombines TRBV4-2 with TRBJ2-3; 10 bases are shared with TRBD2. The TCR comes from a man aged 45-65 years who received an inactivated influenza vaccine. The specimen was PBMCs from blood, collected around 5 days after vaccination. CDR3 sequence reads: CASNSGGAADTQYF. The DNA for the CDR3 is TGTGCCAGCAACAGCGGGGGGGCAGCAGATACGCAGTATTTT.